This T cell receptor (beta chain) stems from a study of cytomegalovirus exposure and HLA in healthy donors. On the study more broadly: There were 90 million to 130 million unique TCR beta sequences, drawn from 150 million to 200 million T cells, in an earlier analysis. Study-wide points: Cytomegalovirus status was reportedly diagnosed by the classifier with high specificity and sensitivity. A later analysis associated 15,000 or so TCR beta sequences with HLA alleles at a 0.05 false discovery rate.

This clone came up a few times. No antigen is known for it. The CDR3 runs 14 residues. Germline trimming cut 1 base from V and 7 bases from J; bases unmatched to any gene: 6. Germline CDR1 is SGHAT and CDR2 is FQNNGV. The study ran its PCR with 60 Vbeta and 13 Jbeta primers. Clones were read by immunoSEQ multiplex PCR, and TCRdb kept only the in-frame ones, dropping some. The sample shows 120,000 or so clones, roughly three fifths of them seen only once. Sequenced input: PBMCs. The origin of this receptor is a man between 18 and 35 years old in good health and CMV-seronegative. V and J are TRBV11-2 and TRBJ1-2; the match to TRBD1 covers 7 bases. The CDR3 region has the DNA TGTGCCAGCAGCTTAGTAGGAGGGGGCGTTGGCTACACCTTC. Its protein is CASSLVGGGVGYTF.